This is a list of T cell receptor beta chains from one sample in a study of blood T cell repertoires in COVID-19. Produced via immunoSEQ multiplex PCR; TCRdb's table is partial and in-frame only. The sample yields about 50,000 clones, 90% seen once. The specimen was peripheral blood. The receptors derive from a human donor in a cohort sampled during active COVID-19. Both conserved end residues are part of each CDR3. The D gene is left open where the match is weak. Expanded clones get a size class; other rows say once, few or many, or leave the size out.

V gene: TRBV19; J gene: TRBJ1-5; clone size: NA; D gene: NA; CDR3 protein: CASSNGQSNQPQHF; CDR3 DNA: TGTGCCAGTAGCAACGGACAGTCCAATCAGCCCCAGCATTTT
V gene: TRBV5-8; J gene: TRBJ2-3; clone size: NA; D gene: TRBD2; CDR3 protein: CASSSSWTSGIADTQYF; CDR3 DNA: TGTGCCAGCAGCTCGTCATGGACTAGCGGGATTGCAGATACGCAGTATTTT
V gene: TRBV19; J gene: TRBJ1-1; clone size: NA; D gene: NA; CDR3 protein: CASSRPDRSGTEAFF; CDR3 DNA: TGTGCCAGTAGTAGGCCCGACAGGTCTGGTACTGAAGCTTTCTTT
V gene: TRBV29-1; J gene: TRBJ2-3; clone size: NA; D gene: TRBD2; CDR3 protein: CSVGSGKGTDTQYF; CDR3 DNA: TGCAGCGTTGGGAGCGGGAAGGGCACAGATACGCAGTATTTT
V gene: TRBV6-1; J gene: TRBJ1-3; clone size: few; D gene: NA; CDR3 protein: CASSEAAGSGNTIYF; CDR3 DNA: TGTGCCAGCAGTGAAGCTGCAGGATCGGGAAACACCATATATTTT
V gene: TRBV6-2/TRBV6-3; J gene: TRBJ1-5; clone size: few; D gene: NA; CDR3 protein: CASTPTGNQPQHF; CDR3 DNA: TGTGCCAGCACCCCGACAGGAAATCAGCCCCAGCATTTT
V gene: TRBV15; J gene: TRBJ1-4; clone size: NA; D gene: TRBD1; CDR3 protein: CATSMPGQGITTNEKLFF; CDR3 DNA: TGTGCCACCAGCATGCCTGGACAGGGAATCACAACTAATGAAAAACTGTTTTTT
V gene: TRBV6-6; J gene: TRBJ1-4; clone size: NA; D gene: NA; CDR3 protein: CASRDGGRENEKLFF; CDR3 DNA: TGTGCCAGCAGGGACGGGGGTAGGGAAAATGAAAAACTGTTTTTT
V gene: TRBV18; J gene: TRBJ1-3; clone size: NA; D gene: NA; CDR3 protein: CASSPGGDGNTIYF; CDR3 DNA: TGTGCCAGCTCACCAGGGGGCGACGGAAACACCATATATTTT
V gene: TRBV18; J gene: TRBJ1-1; clone size: NA; D gene: TRBD1; CDR3 protein: CASSPQQGARTEAFF; CDR3 DNA: TGTGCCAGCTCACCCCAACAGGGGGCACGTACTGAAGCTTTCTTT
V gene: TRBV6-1; J gene: TRBJ1-5; clone size: NA; D gene: TRBD1; CDR3 protein: CASSGGTGFLSNQPQHF; CDR3 DNA: TGTGCCAGCAGTGGTGGGACAGGGTTCTTATCAAATCAGCCCCAGCATTTT
V gene: TRBV6-5; J gene: TRBJ2-2; clone size: NA; D gene: TRBD2; CDR3 protein: CASTGLAGRTGELFF; CDR3 DNA: TGTGCCAGCACCGGACTAGCGGGAAGAACCGGGGAGCTGTTTTTT
V gene: TRBV19; J gene: TRBJ2-7; clone size: NA; D gene: NA; CDR3 protein: CASSMESGEQYF; CDR3 DNA: TGTGCCAGTAGTATGGAGTCGGGTGAGCAGTACTTC
V gene: TRBV6-5; J gene: TRBJ2-7; clone size: NA; D gene: TRBD2; CDR3 protein: CAGGTSGYEQYF; CDR3 DNA: TGTGCCGGGGGGACTAGCGGCTACGAGCAGTACTTC
V gene: TRBV16; J gene: TRBJ1-5; clone size: NA; D gene: TRBD1; CDR3 protein: CASSQSITGDQPQHF; CDR3 DNA: TGTGCCAGCAGCCAATCGATAACAGGGGATCAGCCCCAGCATTTT
V gene: TRBV5-4; J gene: TRBJ1-1; clone size: NA; D gene: NA; CDR3 protein: CASSLAGINTEAFF; CDR3 DNA: TGTGCCAGCAGCTTGGCAGGGATCAACACTGAAGCTTTCTTT
V gene: TRBV5-1; J gene: TRBJ2-2; clone size: NA; D gene: NA; CDR3 protein: CASSSSPRQGGTGELFF; CDR3 DNA: TGCGCCAGCAGCTCCTCCCCCCGACAGGGAGGCACCGGGGAGCTGTTTTTT
V gene: TRBV7-2; J gene: TRBJ2-2; clone size: NA; D gene: TRBD2; CDR3 protein: CASSPTSAGELFF; CDR3 DNA: TGTGCCAGCAGCCCTACTAGCGCCGGGGAGCTGTTTTTT
V gene: TRBV20-1; J gene: TRBJ1-2; clone size: NA; D gene: NA; CDR3 protein: CSASRRVNGYTF; CDR3 DNA: TGCAGTGCTAGTCGCAGGGTGAATGGCTACACCTTC
V gene: TRBV28; J gene: TRBJ2-6; clone size: NA; D gene: TRBD1; CDR3 protein: CASSPRGSGANVLTF; CDR3 DNA: TGTGCCAGCAGTCCCAGGGGGTCCGGGGCCAACGTCCTGACTTTC
V gene: TRBV2; J gene: TRBJ1-5; clone size: NA; D gene: NA; CDR3 protein: CASSLRNSNQPQHF; CDR3 DNA: TGTGCCAGCAGCCTCAGAAATAGCAATCAGCCCCAGCATTTT
V gene: TRBV7-9; J gene: TRBJ1-1; clone size: NA; D gene: NA; CDR3 protein: CASRTGLNTEAFF; CDR3 DNA: TGTGCCAGCAGAACAGGGTTGAACACTGAAGCTTTCTTT
V gene: TRBV19; J gene: TRBJ1-1; clone size: NA; D gene: NA; CDR3 protein: CASSSRGGAEAFF; CDR3 DNA: TGTGCCAGTAGTAGCAGGGGAGGGGCTGAAGCTTTCTTT
V gene: TRBV30; J gene: TRBJ2-7; clone size: NA; D gene: TRBD2; CDR3 protein: CAWSTLAGGPYEQYF; CDR3 DNA: TGTGCCTGGAGTACACTAGCGGGAGGCCCCTACGAGCAGTACTTC
V gene: TRBV5-1; J gene: TRBJ1-1; clone size: NA; D gene: NA; CDR3 protein: CASSDRGRSNTEAFF; CDR3 DNA: TGCGCCAGCAGCGATAGGGGCAGATCAAACACTGAAGCTTTCTTT
V gene: TRBV11-2; J gene: TRBJ1-1; clone size: NA; D gene: NA; CDR3 protein: CASRKNLGNTEAFF; CDR3 DNA: TGTGCCAGCAGGAAAAATTTGGGCAATACTGAAGCTTTCTTT
V gene: TRBV5-1; J gene: TRBJ1-1; clone size: NA; D gene: NA; CDR3 protein: CASSWEGLTEAFF; CDR3 DNA: TGCGCCAGCAGCTGGGAGGGACTCACTGAAGCTTTCTTT